The 25 T cell receptor beta chains below were found in one sample sequenced in a study of T cell repertoires in cytomegalovirus infection. TCRdb reprocessed the reads via MiXCR and lists one record per CDR3 protein. Of hundreds of thousands of distinct CDR3 sequences in the sample, more than 8% were seen once. The sequencing input was PBMCs. The receptors here all came from a human donor in good health (CMV status not recorded). Some clones in this sample may be carry-over from other donors' samples.

This clonotype has just a few counts. The rearrangement joins TRBV19 to TRBJ2-1; 12 bases match TRBD2. CDR1 and CDR2 (germline): LNHDA, SQIVND (reference sequence). The CDR3 runs to 14 residues. Trimming took 6 bases from V and 8 from J; bases not matched to a gene: 5. CDR3 nucleotides: TGTGCCAGTAGCGGACTAGCGGGATGGTATGAGCAGTTCTTC. It is translated as CASSGLAGWYEQFF.

This clonotype was picked up many times. This chain uses TRBV7-9 with TRBJ1-1; the D is unclear. The V end was cut by 7 bases, the J end by 4 bases, with 19 bases between. The germline gives CDR1 SEHNR, CDR2 FQNEAQ (reference sequence). The CDR3 spans 15 residues. CDR3 protein: CASKASPGDRTEAFF. The CDR3 nucleotides are TGTGCCAGCAAAGCTTCCCCGGGTGATCGCACTGAAGCTTTCTTT.

This clonotype was seen ten or more times. The V and J genes are TRBV7-2 and TRBJ2-7; D may correspond to TRBD1 or TRBD2 (6 bases each). In germline, CDR1 is SGHTA, CDR2 FQGNSA. The CDR3 runs 15 residues. The germline V and J ends were trimmed by 5 bases and 4 bases, with 18 bases remaining between them. CDR3 in amino acids: CASSQGGNLPYEQYF. The CDR3 coding sequence is TGTGCCAGCAGCCAAGGGGGGAATCTCCCTTACGAGCAGTACTTC.

This clonotype came up many times. This sequence joins TRBV7-2 and TRBJ1-1; no definite D call. Between the trimmed V and J ends, which lost 1 base and 5 bases, there was a span of 11 bases. The length of the CDR3 is 14 residues. Germline values: CDR1 SGHTA, CDR2 FQGNSA. The CDR3 nucleotides read TGTGCCAGCAGCTTAGTAGGAGGGATAACTGAAGCTTTCTTT. Encoded protein: CASSLVGGITEAFF.

This clonotype appeared a few times. The chain carries TRBV7-8 and TRBJ1-1; D gene uncertain. The germline CDR1 and CDR2 sequences are SGHVS and FQNEAQ. The CDR3 is made up of 15 amino acids. V was clipped by 0 bases and J by 4 bases, with 12 bases between them. The CDR3 protein is CASSLAIGYGTEAFF. The CDR3 nucleotides are TGTGCCAGCAGCTTAGCGATAGGATACGGCACTGAAGCTTTCTTT.

This clonotype turned up a few times. The chain is built from TRBV12-5 and TRBJ2-3; the match to TRBD1 covers 9 bases. Germline CDR1 and CDR2: LGHNT and FRNRAP. V was pared by 0 bases and J by 0 bases, with 4 bases of the junction left unmatched. CDR3 size: 17 residues. This CDR3 is CASGLVRTGASTDTQYF. CDR3 sequence (DNA): TGTGCTAGTGGTTTGGTACGGACAGGGGCAAGCACAGATACGCAGTATTTT.

This clonotype was seen repeatedly, ten times or more. The chain couples TRBV7-2 to TRBJ2-1; 12 positions agree with TRBD2. The junction had 9 bases not matched to a gene; V was cut back by 2 bases and J by 1 base. The CDR3 has 19 residues. The germline CDR1 and CDR2 sequences are SGHTA and FQGNSA. CDR3 bases: TGTGCCAGCAGCTTATTTTGGCTAGCGGGGGGGCGATCCTACAATGAGCAGTTCTTC. Translating it yields CASSLFWLAGGRSYNEQFF.

This chain uses TRBV4-1 with TRBJ2-2; D is unclear. V lost 1 base to trimming and J lost 0 bases, with 15 bases between them. This CDR3 has 18 residues. Germline CDR1 is MGHRA and CDR2 is YSYEKL. The CDR3 spells CASSQAGPIISNTGELFF. In DNA form, the CDR3 reads TGCGCCAGCAGCCAAGCGGGCCCTATCATTTCGAACACCGGGGAGCTGTTTTTT.

This clonotype was counted at least ten times. The rearrangement links TRBV6-2 or TRBV6-3 to TRBJ2-7, with no clear D. Trimming took 2 bases from V and 7 from J, leaving 9 bases between them. The CDR3 covers 12 residues. Germline-derived CDR1 and CDR2 are MNHEY and SVGEGT. CDR3 bases: TGTGCCAGCAGTTACCCACTTTATGAGCAGTACTTC. Protein: CASSYPLYEQYF.

This clonotype was observed at least ten times. The chain couples TRBV12-3 or TRBV12-4 to TRBJ1-1; 10 bases fit TRBD1. CDR3 size: 13 residues. With V trimmed by 6 bases and J by 5 bases, 3 bases remained unmatched. The CDR3 loop reads CASRDRGRTEAFF. In DNA, the CDR3 is TGTGCCAGCAGAGACAGGGGGCGAACTGAAGCTTTCTTT.

This clonotype has ten or more counts. The V call is TRBV6-1, the J call TRBJ2-2; 8 bases align to TRBD2. CDR1 and CDR2 from the germline V gene are MNHNS and SASEGT. This CDR3 is 15 amino acids long. The V and J ends lost 10 bases and 6 bases, in that order; junction bases with no gene match: 13. Here the CDR3 reads CATLLSGRSAGELFF. CDR3 sequence (DNA): TGTGCCACCCTCCTAAGCGGGAGATCCGCCGGGGAGCTGTTTTTT.

This clonotype was recorded many times. The V gene is TRBV4-3, the J gene TRBJ1-1, with a tentative D call TRBD1 (5 bases). Germline values: CDR1 LGHNA, CDR2 YSLEER. The CDR3 contains 16 residues. V lost 4 bases, J lost 2 bases, and 17 bases lay in between. The DNA of the CDR3 is TGCGCCAGCAGCCTGGGCCCCGCCGGGGGTAACACTGAAGCTTTCTTT. This encodes CASSLGPAGGNTEAFF.

J is TRBJ1-1 and V is TRBV7-3, with no clear D. This CDR3 is 15 amino acids long. V lost 2 bases and J lost 0, with 10 bases in between. Germline V lookup: CDR1 SGHTA, CDR2 FQGTGA. CDR3 coding DNA: TGTGCCAGCAGCTTAGGGATTGGGGTGAACACTGAAGCTTTCTTT. It codes for CASSLGIGVNTEAFF.

The CDR3 protein is CASSAASGTTNTGELFF. CDR3 sequence (DNA): TGTGCCAGCAGCGCCGCCTCCGGGACTACGAACACCGGGGAGCTGTTTTTT. The V and J genes are TRBV7-3 and TRBJ2-2, with 7 bases that match TRBD2. Unmatched junction bases numbered 9, after V lost 5 bases and J lost 0 bases. This CDR3 spans 17 amino acids. Per the germline V gene, CDR1 is SGHTA and CDR2 is FQGTGA.

This clonotype was recorded a few times. This chain joins TRBV4-1 and TRBJ1-5, with D possibly being TRBD1 (6 bases). There are 15 residues in the CDR3. Trimming shortened V by 1 base and J by 4 bases, and 11 bases separated the two germline ends. CDR1 MGHRA and CDR2 YSYEKL come from the germline V gene. CDR3 sequence: CASSQAGGLNQPQHF. The CDR3 coding sequence is TGCGCCAGCAGCCAAGCGGGGGGCCTGAATCAGCCCCAGCATTTT.

There are many counts of this clonotype. The CDR3 protein is CASHPGTAVGNYGYTF. The CDR3 DNA follows: TGTGCCAGCCATCCCGGGACAGCCGTTGGTAACTATGGCTACACCTTC. The chain links TRBV7-2 to TRBJ1-2; TRBD1 aligns across 7 bases. Per germline, CDR1 SGHTA and CDR2 FQGNSA. With V trimmed by 8 bases and J by 1 base, 13 bases remained unmatched. There are 16 residues in the CDR3.

This clonotype was seen a few times. The chain has TRBV6-5 and TRBJ2-7, with unresolved D. CDR1 is MNHEY, CDR2 SVGAGI, per germline. The CDR3 sequence is 15 residues long. With 4 bases removed from V and 2 bases from J, the gap between germline ends came to 15 bases. In DNA, the CDR3 is TGTGCCAGCAGTTCCCTCATTACTCCGACCTACGAGCAGTACTTC. Protein: CASSSLITPTYEQYF.

The rearrangement links TRBV5-1 to TRBJ1-1, with D maybe TRBD1 (6 bases). Per the germline V gene, CDR1 is SGHRS and CDR2 is YFSETQ. Trimming shortened V by 5 bases and J by 0 bases, and 17 bases separated the two germline ends. There are 16 residues in the CDR3. CDR3 bases: TGCGCCAGCAGGAACATCGGGGGCCTCATGAACACTGAAGCTTTCTTT. Its translation: CASRNIGGLMNTEAFF.

V usage is TRBV19 and J usage is TRBJ1-5; 7 nucleotides align to TRBD1. The CDR3 is made up of 15 amino acids. Germline trimming cut 3 bases from V and 3 bases from J; bases unmatched to any gene: 5. Germline CDR1 is LNHDA and CDR2 is SQIVND (reference sequence). The CDR3 bases are TGTGCCAGTAGTATCCCCGGACAGGCCAATCAGCCCCAGCATTTT. Protein product: CASSIPGQANQPQHF.

This clonotype was observed a handful of times. J is TRBJ2-3 and V is TRBV19, with TRBD2 matching 9 bases. V lost 5 bases and J lost 2; bases outside the gene matches: 8. Germline V gene data show CDR1 as LNHDA and CDR2 as SQIVND (reference sequence). This CDR3 contains 16 residues. Written as DNA, the CDR3 is TGTGCCAGTAGTTTGGGAAGCGGGGGGACCACAGATACGCAGTATTTT. This translates into CASSLGSGGTTDTQYF.

Comment on this clonotype: Since a much larger clone is just one base distant, this may be a read error. The chain carries TRBV12-5 and TRBJ1-5; 7 bases line up with TRBD1. Losses at the gene ends were 6 bases for V and 9 bases for J; bases not matched to a gene: 14. Germline CDR1 LGHNT, CDR2 FRNRAP. The CDR3 covers 15 residues. CDR3 DNA sequence: TGTGCTAGTGGGACAACAGGGGATGGCAACCGGCCCCAGCATTTT. It codes for CASGTTGDGNRPQHF. Complete variable domain (other parts from reference TRBV12-5 and TRBJ1-5): DARVTQTPRHKVTEMGQEVTMRCQPILGHNTVFWYRQTMMQGLELLAYFRNRAPLDDSGMPKDRFSAEMPDATLATLKIQPSEPRDSAVYFCASGTTGDGNRPQHFGDGTRLSIL.

This clonotype was recorded a few times. V and J are TRBV12-3 or TRBV12-4 and TRBJ2-2, with 10 bases fitting TRBD1. Germline trimming cut 7 bases from V and 6 bases from J; bases unmatched to any gene: 5. The CDR3 extends over 14 amino acids. This CDR3 reads CASNRQGASGELFF. The CDR3, as DNA: TGTGCCAGCAACCGACAGGGGGCCTCCGGGGAGCTGTTTTTT.

The J gene is TRBJ2-7, the V gene TRBV7-3, with 10 bases that match TRBD2. Trimming took 3 bases from V and 0 from J; bases not matched to a gene: 2. The CDR3 extends over 15 amino acids. The V gene's germline CDR1 is SGHTA and CDR2 FQGTGA. The CDR3 region has the DNA TGTGCCAGCAGCTTTACTAGCGGGGACTCCTACGAGCAGTACTTC. This gives the protein CASSFTSGDSYEQYF.

At least ten counts were recorded for this clonotype. This sequence joins TRBV30 and TRBJ1-2, with TRBD1 matching 8 bases. The CDR3 totals 14 residues. The trim removed 3 bases at V and 3 bases at J, leaving 6 bases unmatched. CDR1 and CDR2 (germline): GTSNPN, SVGIG (reference sequence). CDR3 residues: CAWRAGGRYYGYTF. As DNA, the CDR3 is TGTGCCTGGAGGGCAGGGGGCAGATACTATGGCTACACCTTC. Supplemented by reference TRBV30 and TRBJ1-2, the full variable domain reads SQTIHQWPATLVQPVGSPLSLECTVEGTSNPNLYWYRQAAGRGLQLLFYSVGIGQISSEVPQNLSASRPQDRQFILSSKKLLLSDSGFYLCAWRAGGRYYGYTFGSGTRLTVV.

This clonotype was counted many times. The chain recombines TRBV4-2 with TRBJ1-2; perhaps TRBD1 as D (5 bases). The CDR3 is made up of 14 amino acids. The ends were cut back, 3 bases at V and 1 base at J, with 9 bases in the middle. Germline values: CDR1 LGHNA, CDR2 YNFKEQ. The CDR3 sequence is CASSQGLLNYGYTF. CDR3 DNA sequence: TGTGCCAGCAGCCAGGGACTGCTTAACTATGGCTACACCTTC.